The T cell receptor beta chain described here comes from a study of T cell repertoires in cytomegalovirus infection. This clonotype showed up just a few times. Its specificity is unknown. In germline, CDR1 is MNHEY, CDR2 SVGAGI. The CDR3 extends over 14 amino acids. The ends were cut back, 2 bases at V and 9 bases at J, with 14 bases in the middle. One entry per CDR3 protein, called by TCRdb with MiXCR from the reads. This sample yields approximately 120,000 distinct CDR3 sequences, of which around 31% are seen a single time; around 80% belongs to the top ten. Sequencing was performed on CD8+ T cells from cultured PBMCs, taken from culture after CMV antigen stimulation. The J gene is TRBJ1-5, the V gene TRBV6-5; D is possibly TRBD1 (5 bases). The TCR was taken from a human donor in good health (CMV status not recorded). Some clones in this sample may be carry-over from other donors' samples. The CDR3 is CASSYRVDKAPQHF. Here the CDR3 DNA reads TGTGCCAGCAGTTACCGGGTGGACAAGGCGCCCCAGCATTTT.